This TCR beta chain came from a study of tumor T cells in aggressive B-cell lymphoma. Per the germline V gene, CDR1 is LNHDA and CDR2 is SQIVND (reference sequence). The CDR3 consists of 14 residues. Clones were sequenced by immunoSEQ multiplex PCR, and TCRdb holds only the in-frame ones, with some missing. The repertoire holds 8,000 to 9,500 clones, 85% seen once, with 3.4% in the top ten. The V call is TRBV19, the J call TRBJ2-5, with 11 bases lining up with TRBD1. The DNA end is a closer match to TRBJ2-7, so the J assignment may be wrong. The sequenced sample consisted of tumor tissue. This TCR was sampled from an adult with diffuse large B cell lymphoma. In DNA form, the CDR3 reads TGTGCCAGTAGTATCGGACAGGGGGCTTACGAGCAGTACTTC. It yields the protein CASSIGQGAYEQYF.